These 24 T cell receptor beta chains originate from one sample sequenced in a study of T cell responses to AZD1222 COVID-19 vaccine. This table comes from immunoSEQ multiplex PCR, and its TCRdb copy is limited to in-frame clones, with some not included. The sample lists 200,000 or so clones; about 86% were seen once. The source was peripheral blood, collected on day 0 of AZD1222 vaccination. These receptors all stem from an adult in good health.

This chain connects TRBV12-5 to TRBJ2-1; 13 bases are shared with TRBD2. The CDR3 is 17 residues long. Germline trimming cut 5 bases from V and 5 bases from J; bases unmatched to any gene: 9. Germline lookup yields CDR1 LGHNT and CDR2 FRNRAP. The CDR3 spells CASGAPGLAGMDNEQFF. Written as DNA, the CDR3 is TGTGCTAGTGGTGCGCCGGGACTAGCGGGGATGGACAATGAGCAGTTCTTC.

The chain uses TRBV6-4 and TRBJ1-1, with D possibly being TRBD1 (6 bases). CDR1 MRHNA and CDR2 SNTAGT come from the germline V gene. The CDR3 consists of 13 residues. V was cut by 6 bases and J by 1 base, with 9 bases left in between. Here the CDR3 DNA reads TGTGCCAGCAGCCGGACAGCGAACACTGAAGCTTTCTTT. It codes for CASSRTANTEAFF.

The chain employs TRBV7-6 and TRBJ2-5; no firm D call. CDR1 and CDR2 from the germline V gene are SGHVS and FNYEAQ. CDR3 length equals 16 residues. The V end was cut by 1 base, the J end by 1 base, with 13 bases between. The DNA for the CDR3 is TGTGCCAGCAGCTTAGAGCGAACCACTCGCCAAGAGACCCAGTACTTC. Translating it yields CASSLERTTRQETQYF.

The CDR3 coding sequence is TGTGCCAGCAGCCAAGCGAGCGCCACTGAAGCTTTCTTT. It yields the protein CASSQASATEAFF. The chain links TRBV4-2 to TRBJ1-1, with D uncertain. Deletions cut 1 base from V and 4 bases from J, with 7 bases between. This CDR3 is built from 13 residues. Per germline, CDR1 LGHNA and CDR2 YNFKEQ.

This clone was observed a handful of times. The chain uses TRBV5-4 and TRBJ1-1; 8 bases align to TRBD1. The V segment lost 5 bases and the J segment 4 bases; nucleotides outside the gene matches: 10. Germline V gives CDR1 SGHNT, CDR2 YYREEE (reference sequence). CDR3 length: 15 residues. The chain's CDR3 is CASSQSRGRITEAFF. For the CDR3, the DNA is TGTGCCAGCAGTCAGAGCAGGGGGCGGATCACTGAAGCTTTCTTT.

This chain joins TRBV24-1 and TRBJ2-3; 9 bases match TRBD2. The CDR3 contains 17 residues. Germline V gene data show CDR1 as KGHDR and CDR2 as SFDVKD. V lost 1 base and J lost 1; bases outside the gene matches: 5. The DNA of the CDR3 is TGTGCCACCAGTGATTTAAGGGTAGCGGGGGGCACAGATACGCAGTATTTT. Protein sequence: CATSDLRVAGGTDTQYF.

The chain is built from TRBV5-6 and TRBJ2-6; D is tentatively TRBD1 or TRBD2 (5 bases each). The CDR3 extends over 17 amino acids. Germline loops: CDR1 SGHDT, CDR2 YYEEEE. Deletions cut 0 bases from V and 2 bases from J, with 12 bases between. The CDR3 region is CASSLGRGAAGANVLTF. CDR3 nucleotide sequence: TGTGCCAGCAGCTTGGGTCGAGGGGCGGCTGGGGCCAACGTCCTGACTTTC.

The V and J genes are TRBV27 and TRBJ2-2, with a weak D call TRBD2 (5 bases). CDR1 and CDR2 from the germline V gene are MNHEY and SMNVEV (reference sequence). The CDR3 length is 16 residues. V was trimmed by 4 bases and J by 3 bases, leaving 15 bases between them. CDR3 sequence (DNA): TGTGCCAGCAGTTCCCTGGACTCTATGGACACCGGGGAGCTGTTTTTT. As protein: CASSSLDSMDTGELFF.

There are a few counts of this clone. V gene TRBV11-2 combines with J gene TRBJ1-2; 9 bases agree with TRBD1. The CDR3 spans 15 residues. The germline CDR1 and CDR2 sequences are SGHAT and FQNNGV. With V trimmed by 1 base and J by 4 bases, 4 bases remained unmatched. DNA of the CDR3: TGTGCCAGCAGCTTAGCCGGGGGACAGGGCTATGGCTACACCTTC. As protein: CASSLAGGQGYGYTF.

V and J are TRBV4-1 and TRBJ2-7; 7 bases match TRBD1. This CDR3 contains 13 residues. V was pared by 10 bases and J by 3 bases, with 9 bases of the junction left unmatched. From germline, CDR1 is MGHRA and CDR2 YSYEKL. The CDR3 spells CATGTGVDYEQYF. DNA of the CDR3: TGCGCCACAGGTACAGGGGTAGACTACGAGCAGTACTTC.

CDR3 bases: TGCGCCAGCAGCCAAGATTCGGCAGCGGGGGGGCGGGTAGATACGCAGTATTTT. It codes for CASSQDSAAGGRVDTQYF. V usage is TRBV4-3 and J usage is TRBJ2-3, with TRBD2 matching 10 bases. The J segment lost 5 bases and the V segment lost 0 bases, leaving 11 bases of the junction unmatched. Per the germline V gene, CDR1 is LGHNA and CDR2 is YSLEER. The CDR3 consists of 18 residues.

V gene TRBV27 combines with J gene TRBJ2-7, with 13 bases aligning to TRBD2. Germline V gene sequence: CDR1 MNHEY, CDR2 SMNVEV (reference sequence). The CDR3 is 16 amino acids. J was trimmed by 4 bases and V by 6 bases; bases with no gene match: 9. CDR3 bases: TGTGCCAGCAGCCCCCGACTAGCGGGGGGCCCTTACGAGCAGTACTTC. It is translated as CASSPRLAGGPYEQYF.

A few counts support this clone. This chain links TRBV6-6 with TRBJ1-1; no definite D call. In germline, CDR1 is MNHNY, CDR2 SVGAGI (reference sequence). This CDR3 comprises 13 residues. V lost 5 bases to trimming and J lost 10 bases, with 17 bases between them. The CDR3 loop reads CASSPRGGQAAFF. The CDR3 region has the DNA TGTGCCAGCAGTCCTCGGGGAGGCCAGGCAGCTTTCTTT.

The V gene is TRBV5-1, the J gene TRBJ2-5, with TRBD2 matching over 7 bases. This CDR3 spans 17 amino acids. V trimming: 1 base; J trimming: 0 bases; junction bases outside the gene matches: 9. Germline V gene lookup returns CDR1 SGHRS and CDR2 YFSETQ. The CDR3 nucleotides are TGCGCCAGCAGCTTGAGCGGAGCTAGCGGTTACCAAGAGACCCAGTACTTC. Translation: CASSLSGASGYQETQYF.

This rearrangement joins TRBV10-3 to TRBJ2-5; D ambiguous. Germline-derived CDR1 and CDR2 are ENHRY and SYGVKD. Deletions cut 0 bases from V and 7 bases from J, with 15 bases between. CDR3 length equals 15 residues. In DNA, the CDR3 is TGTGCCATCAGTGAGTCGAAGCGCAGCCCGCGGACCCAGTACTTC. It translates to CAISESKRSPRTQYF.

This chain connects TRBV28 to TRBJ2-5, with D perhaps matching TRBD1 (6 bases). CDR1 and CDR2 (germline): MDHEN, SYDVKM. The CDR3 runs to 16 residues. V lost 6 bases and J 4 bases, leaving 21 bases between the germline ends. This CDR3 is CASSSVWGPGGETQYF. In DNA form, the CDR3 reads TGTGCCAGCAGCTCAGTATGGGGGCCGGGTGGAGAGACCCAGTACTTC.

This clone has a handful of counts. The rearrangement links TRBV7-2 to TRBJ1-5, with D unclear. V dropped 3 bases and J dropped 6 bases, with 12 bases sitting between them. The CDR3 length is 14 residues. CDR1 is SGHTA and CDR2 is FQGNSA in the germline V gene. The chain's CDR3 is CASSFIGVGQPQHF. The DNA of the CDR3 is TGTGCCAGCAGCTTCATCGGGGTGGGTCAGCCCCAGCATTTT.

V usage is TRBV13 and J usage is TRBJ1-1; possible D gene TRBD1, 6 bases. Germline CDR1 reads PRHDT; CDR2 reads FYEKMQ (reference sequence). Trimming shortened V by 5 bases and J by 4 bases, and 11 bases separated the two germline ends. The CDR3 runs 13 residues. The CDR3 sequence: CASSPTQGTEAFF. The CDR3 coding sequence is TGTGCCAGCAGCCCAACACAGGGCACTGAAGCTTTCTTT.

The rearrangement links TRBV27 to TRBJ1-5; 9 bases line up with TRBD1. The CDR3 is made up of 15 amino acids. J was trimmed by 7 bases and V by 3 bases; bases with no gene match: 7. The V gene's germline CDR1 is MNHEY and CDR2 SMNVEV (reference sequence). DNA of the CDR3: TGTGCCAGCAGTTTTTCTCCGGGACAGGGACAGCCCCAGCATTTT. Translated, it gives CASSFSPGQGQPQHF.

The genes are TRBV9 and TRBJ2-7; TRBD2 might be the D (6 bases). The CDR3 totals 14 residues. Trimming stripped 3 bases from V and 4 bases from J, with 14 bases between. Germline-derived CDR1 and CDR2 are SGDLS and YYNGEE. CDR3 protein: CASSALARSYEQYF. The CDR3 DNA is TGTGCCAGCAGCGCACTAGCCAGGTCTTACGAGCAGTACTTC.

By share, this clone ranks as medium-sized. This chain connects TRBV4-2 to TRBJ2-7; tentative D call: TRBD1 (6 bases). Trimming removed 0 bases at V and 5 bases at J, with 14 bases between. The CDR3 sequence is 15 residues long. The germline CDR1 and CDR2 sequences are LGHNA and YNFKEQ. Here the CDR3 DNA reads TGTGCCAGCAGCCAAGAGGCAGGGGATTACCACGAGCAGTACTTC. It codes for CASSQEAGDYHEQYF.

The chain employs TRBV10-3 and TRBJ1-1, with D maybe TRBD1 (5 bases). The CDR3 covers 13 residues. CDR1 is ENHRY, CDR2 SYGVKD, per germline. V was cut by 7 bases and J by 4 bases, with 13 bases left in between. CDR3 sequence: CAITGAESTEAFF. CDR3 sequence (DNA): TGTGCCATCACCGGGGCAGAGAGCACTGAAGCTTTCTTT.

There are a few counts of this clone. The rearrangement uses TRBV2 and TRBJ2-3, with 10 bases that match TRBD2. The CDR3 spans 16 residues. V gave up 6 bases and J gave up 0 bases; unmatched junction bases: 6. Germline-derived CDR1 and CDR2 are SNHLY and FYNNEI. The CDR3 region is CASRTLAGSSTDTQYF. CDR3 bases: TGTGCCAGCAGGACACTAGCGGGGTCGAGCACAGATACGCAGTATTTT. The full variable domain, in which reference TRBV2 and TRBJ2-3 provide the parts outside the CDR3, is EPEVTQTPSHQVTQMGQEVILRCVPISNHLYFYWYRQILGQKVEFLVSFYNNEISEKSEIFDDQFSVERPDGSNFTLKIRSTKLEDSAMYFCASRTLAGSSTDTQYFGPGTRLTVL.

The V and J genes are TRBV6-1 and TRBJ2-1; 14 bases are shared with TRBD2. Germline V gene sequence: CDR1 MNHNS, CDR2 SASEGT. The CDR3 has 16 amino acids. Trimming removed 4 bases from V and 8 bases from J; junction bases left unmatched: 7. The CDR3 nucleotides read TGTGCCAGCAGTGCCAGACTAGCGGGGGGGCGAGATGAGCAGTTCTTC. It specifies CASSARLAGGRDEQFF.